The clone carrying this T cell receptor (beta chain) was detected only once. This sample was included in a study of control samples from healthy donors and cancer patients. This CDR3 has 15 residues. V trimming: 4 bases; J trimming: 10 bases; junction bases outside the gene matches: 7. The V gene's germline CDR1 is MDHEN and CDR2 SYDVKM. Repertoires were generated with immunoSEQ multiplex PCR, while TCRdb's copy carries only in-frame clones and drops some. The sample shows more than 60,000 clones, about nine tenths of them seen only once. Material: PBMCs. The V gene is TRBV28, the J gene TRBJ1-6; 10 positions match TRBD1. The sequence was collected from a woman aged 45-59 years with colorectal cancer. The CDR3: CASSSFPGQGSPLHF. The CDR3 DNA reads as TGTGCCAGCAGTTCGTTTCCGGGACAGGGGTCACCCCTCCACTTT.